Below are 26 T cell receptor beta chains sequenced from a single sample in a study of vaccination and CD4 T cells after COVID-19. No antigen is known for these receptors. Treatment specified: roughly 10-day PBMC culture with coronavirus spike peptide pools or control peptides (ViraFEST assay). The Oncomine TCR Beta short-read assay sequenced DNA from cultured CD4+ T cells. Each CDR3 protein gets one entry after TCRdb re-called the PCR reads with MiXCR. The sample shows about 15,000 distinct CDR3 sequences, about 48% of them seen only once. This sample comprised CD4+ T cells from blood, cultured in vitro, obtained before SARS-CoV-2 vaccination. The receptors originated from a human donor who had recovered from COVID-19.

A single count supports this clonotype. V and J are TRBV20-1 and TRBJ2-2, with TRBD1 identical over 10 bases. The CDR3 covers 14 residues. Germline assignment: CDR1 DFQATT and CDR2 SNEGSKA (reference sequence). V gave up 6 bases and J gave up 7 bases; unmatched junction bases: 8. The CDR3 loop is CSAYRQGAHGELFF. CDR3 DNA: TGCAGTGCCTACCGACAGGGGGCGCACGGGGAGCTGTTTTTT.

The V and J genes are TRBV20-1 and TRBJ2-3; 9 nucleotides match TRBD2. This CDR3 spans 14 amino acids. With 3 bases clipped from V and 5 bases from J, the junction kept 6 bases outside the gene matches. Germline CDR1 DFQATT, CDR2 SNEGSKA (reference sequence). The CDR3 protein is CSARSSGGRDTQYF. In DNA form, the CDR3 reads TGCAGTGCTAGGTCGAGCGGGGGGCGAGATACGCAGTATTTT.

The CDR3 region has the DNA TGTGCCACTGAGGGATCTGGAAACACCATATATTTT. Amino acid sequence: CATEGSGNTIYF. The V call is TRBV10-3, the J call TRBJ1-3; D gene ambiguous. Per the germline V gene, CDR1 is ENHRY and CDR2 is SYGVKD. There are 12 residues in the CDR3. Trimming took 10 bases from V and 1 from J, leaving 8 bases between them.

This clonotype was found a few times. The V call is TRBV27, the J call TRBJ2-7, with no clear D. The CDR3 totals 15 residues. V lost 8 bases to trimming and J lost 1 base, with 18 bases between them. Looked up from germline, CDR1 is MNHEY and CDR2 is SMNVEV (reference sequence). The chain's CDR3 is CASGRSTFGSYEQYF. The DNA of the CDR3 is TGTGCCAGCGGCCGATCGACGTTCGGTTCCTACGAGCAGTACTTC.

This clonotype was picked up a small number of times. In nucleotides, the CDR3 is TGTGCCAGCAGGCTCCGGGCGGCCTCCTACGAGCAGTACTTC. Encoded protein: CASRLRAASYEQYF. The rearrangement uses TRBV7-2 and TRBJ2-7; D is unclear. This CDR3 is 14 amino acids long. The V and J ends lost 6 bases and 0 bases respectively, with 12 bases between them. Germline V gene lookup returns CDR1 SGHTA and CDR2 FQGNSA.

The chain combines TRBV15 with TRBJ1-4; D remains unclear. This CDR3 comprises 16 residues. Germline V gives CDR1 LNHNV, CDR2 YYDKDF (reference sequence). The ends were cut back, 0 bases at V and 5 bases at J, with 13 bases in the middle. The CDR3 reads CATSRERQPLNEKLFF. In DNA, the CDR3 is TGTGCCACCAGCAGAGAAAGGCAGCCCTTAAATGAAAAACTGTTTTTT.

The chain couples TRBV15 to TRBJ2-7; D may be TRBD1 (5 bases). The ends were cut back, 3 bases at V and 2 bases at J, with 8 bases in the middle. CDR3 length: 13 residues. Germline lookup yields CDR1 LNHNV and CDR2 YYDKDF (reference sequence). The CDR3, as DNA: TGTGCCACCAGCAGCGACAGTCCCTACGAGCAGTACTTC. Translation gives CATSSDSPYEQYF. The variable domain in full, with the rest retrieved from reference TRBV15 and TRBJ2-7, is DAMVIQNPRYQVTQFGKPVTLSCSQTLNHNVMYWYQQKSSQAPKLLFHYYDKDFNNEADTPDNFQSRRPNTSFCFLDIRSPGLGDTAMYLCATSSDSPYEQYFGPGTRLTVT.

The chain has TRBV20-1 and TRBJ2-3; no firm D call. The V gene lost 0 bases and the J gene lost 9 bases, with 13 bases spanning the gap. Germline V gene sequence: CDR1 DFQATT, CDR2 SNEGSKA (reference sequence). The CDR3 covers 13 residues. The CDR3 loop is CSAREPGSETQYF. In nucleotides, the CDR3 is TGCAGTGCTAGAGAGCCAGGTTCGGAGACGCAGTATTTT.

The V gene is TRBV20-1, the J gene TRBJ1-1; D remains unclear. Germline CDR1 DFQATT, CDR2 SNEGSKA (reference sequence). The CDR3 sequence is 13 residues long. V lost 3 bases and J 5 bases, leaving 13 bases between the germline ends. CDR3 coding DNA: TGCAGTGCTAGTTACAGCCTGGGGACTGAAGCTTTCTTT. The encoded protein is CSASYSLGTEAFF.

This clonotype was picked up a small number of times. The CDR3: CAWANYGYTF. DNA for the CDR3: TGTGCCTGGGCCAACTATGGCTACACCTTC. The chain employs TRBV30 and TRBJ1-2; no firm D call. CDR1 is GTSNPN and CDR2 is SVGIG in the germline V gene (reference sequence). V lost 5 bases and J 2 bases, leaving 3 bases between the germline ends. CDR3 length: 10 amino acids. Complete variable domain (other parts from reference TRBV30 and TRBJ1-2): SQTIHQWPATLVQPVGSPLSLECTVEGTSNPNLYWYRQAAGRGLQLLFYSVGIGQISSEVPQNLSASRPQDRQFILSSKKLLLSDSGFYLCAWANYGYTFGSGTRLTVV.

This chain uses TRBV6-1 with TRBJ2-3, with 8 bases fitting TRBD1. V lost 5 bases, J lost 3 bases, and 7 bases stayed unmatched. The CDR3 is 15 residues long. CDR1 and CDR2 (germline): MNHNS, SASEGT. In DNA form, the CDR3 reads TGTGCCAGCAGTCCGCAGGGGGCCGGGACAGATACGCAGTATTTT. As protein: CASSPQGAGTDTQYF.

This clonotype has only a few counts. The rearrangement links TRBV6-1 to TRBJ1-1; possibly TRBD1 for D (5 bases). V was clipped by 5 bases and J by 5 bases, with 15 bases between them. This CDR3 has 14 amino acids. CDR1 and CDR2 (germline): MNHNS, SASEGT. The CDR3 DNA is TGTGCCAGCAGTCCCGGGGGGATGGGAACTGAAGCTTTCTTT. This sequence encodes CASSPGGMGTEAFF.

The rearrangement uses TRBV6-1 and TRBJ2-3, with TRBD1 matching over 7 bases. The CDR3 extends over 14 amino acids. Per germline, CDR1 MNHNS and CDR2 SASEGT. V lost 6 bases and J lost 0; bases outside the gene matches: 3. DNA of the CDR3: TGTGCCAGCAGCACAGGGGCTAGCACAGATACGCAGTATTTT. As protein: CASSTGASTDTQYF.

The gene calls are TRBV2 and TRBJ2-5, with a possible D match to TRBD1 (6 bases). Germline lookup yields CDR1 SNHLY and CDR2 FYNNEI. There are 14 residues in the CDR3. V was clipped by 4 bases and J by 5 bases, with 14 bases between them. CDR3 loop: CASSGYAGVETQYF. CDR3 sequence (DNA): TGTGCCAGCAGTGGGTACGCAGGGGTGGAGACCCAGTACTTC.

This rearrangement joins TRBV19 to TRBJ1-2, with D tentatively TRBD1 (5 bases). V was cut by 1 base and J by 8 bases, with 11 bases left in between. The CDR3 consists of 13 residues. CDR1 is LNHDA and CDR2 is SQIVND in the germline V gene (reference sequence). The CDR3 bases are TGTGCCAGTAGTATAGGACAAACAGGAGGCTACACCTTC. It encodes CASSIGQTGGYTF.

The chain recombines TRBV28 with TRBJ1-4; D ambiguous. Germline-derived CDR1 and CDR2 are MDHEN and SYDVKM. Trimming stripped 7 bases from V and 4 bases from J, with 13 bases between. The CDR3 is 14 residues long. The CDR3 sequence is CASKLSRYNEKLFF. The CDR3 DNA is TGTGCCAGCAAGCTTTCCAGGTATAATGAAAAACTGTTTTTT.

This rearrangement joins TRBV30 to TRBJ1-2; D gene unclear. The CDR3 spans 13 residues. Germline values: CDR1 GTSNPN, CDR2 SVGIG (reference sequence). Trimming pared 2 bases from V and 6 bases from J, leaving 13 bases between. DNA for the CDR3: TGTGCCTGGAGTCCCGGGCCGGGAGATGGCTACACCTTC. It encodes CAWSPGPGDGYTF.

The chain employs TRBV20-1 and TRBJ2-3; 8 bases fit TRBD2. This CDR3 comprises 15 residues. Germline assignment: CDR1 DFQATT and CDR2 SNEGSKA (reference sequence). Here the CDR3 DNA reads TGCAGCCCCACAGTCGGGGGGGGCCGGGCAGATACGCAGTATTTT. It encodes CSPTVGGGRADTQYF.

The chain uses TRBV7-2 and TRBJ1-1; D ambiguous. The CDR3 has 12 amino acids. Trimming took off 1 base at V and 10 bases at J, with 10 bases between the two ends. CDR1 and CDR2 (germline): SGHTA, FQGNSA. Written as DNA, the CDR3 is TGTGCCAGCAGCTTAGGGACCTATATAGCTTTCTTT. Protein sequence: CASSLGTYIAFF.

The chain combines TRBV20-1 with TRBJ1-1, with no clear D. In germline, CDR1 is DFQATT, CDR2 SNEGSKA (reference sequence). CDR3 size: 13 residues. With 1 base removed from V and 2 bases from J, the gap between germline ends came to 8 bases. The CDR3 loop is CSARVSTNTEAFF. The CDR3, as DNA: TGCAGTGCTAGAGTCTCCACTAACACTGAAGCTTTCTTT.

CDR3 bases: TGTGCCAGTAGTAACCGGGACAGGGCCGACCGTGAGCAGTTCTTC. Protein sequence: CASSNRDRADREQFF. The V and J genes are TRBV19 and TRBJ2-1; 9 bases fit TRBD1. The CDR3 loop spans 15 amino acids. The V segment lost 4 bases and the J segment 9 bases; nucleotides outside the gene matches: 10. Germline-derived CDR1 and CDR2 are LNHDA and SQIVND (reference sequence).

The chain recombines TRBV15 with TRBJ2-5; unclear D gene. Trimming cost V 0 bases and J 4 bases, with 9 bases left between them. From germline, CDR1 is LNHNV and CDR2 YYDKDF (reference sequence). CDR3 length: 14 amino acids. The CDR3 nucleotides read TGTGCCACCAGCAGAGAAGGACGGACAGAGACCCAGTACTTC. Protein sequence: CATSREGRTETQYF.

The rearrangement joins TRBV20-1 to TRBJ2-1, with 9 bases that match TRBD2. The length of the CDR3 is 15 residues. With V trimmed by 5 bases and J by 3 bases, 8 bases remained unmatched. From germline, CDR1 is DFQATT and CDR2 SNEGSKA (reference sequence). CDR3 residues: CSAQRAAGGYNEQFF. The DNA of the CDR3 is TGCAGTGCTCAACGCGCAGCGGGAGGCTACAATGAGCAGTTCTTC.

V and J are TRBV11-2 and TRBJ2-1; tentatively, D is TRBD2 (5 bases). The V end lost 1 base, the J end lost 6 bases, and 13 bases lay between the germline ends. Germline CDR1 SGHAT, CDR2 FQNNGV. The CDR3 has 15 amino acids. CDR3 DNA: TGTGCCAGCAGCTTAGCCGGGGAAGGTACCAATGAGCAGTTCTTC. This codes for CASSLAGEGTNEQFF.

The gene calls are TRBV15 and TRBJ1-2; D possibly corresponds to TRBD1 (5 bases). There are 15 residues in the CDR3. Trimming removed 5 bases at V and 6 bases at J, with 19 bases between. Germline V lookup: CDR1 LNHNV, CDR2 YYDKDF (reference sequence). The CDR3 DNA follows: TGTGCCACCAGCCGACTCACAACAGGAATCGATGGCTACACCTTC. It specifies CATSRLTTGIDGYTF. The variable domain in full, completed from reference TRBV15 and TRBJ1-2, reads DAMVIQNPRYQVTQFGKPVTLSCSQTLNHNVMYWYQQKSSQAPKLLFHYYDKDFNNEADTPDNFQSRRPNTSFCFLDIRSPGLGDTAMYLCATSRLTTGIDGYTFGSGTRLTVV.

The gene calls are TRBV6-1 and TRBJ1-5; 9 bases match TRBD1. CDR1 MNHNS and CDR2 SASEGT come from the germline V gene. This CDR3 contains 15 residues. The ends lost 6 bases at V and 0 bases at J; junction bases unmatched: 3. The CDR3 loop is CASSQTGGSNQPQHF. CDR3 sequence (DNA): TGTGCCAGCAGCCAGACAGGGGGTAGCAATCAGCCCCAGCATTTT.